The 28 T cell receptor beta chains presented below share a single source sample, sequenced in a study of shared clonotypes between healthy human individuals (dated by TCRdb to between 2020 and 2021). For the CD8 naive samples, CD45RO-negative cells were positively selected for CCR7, yielding a CD45RA+CCR7+ population from which TemRA cells were excluded. Receptor amplification or capture employed the immunoSEQ multiplex PCR assay. TCRdb holds this immuneACCESS table with in-frame rearrangements only. Some clones are missing; in checked studies, unresolved V genes explain under half, and the rest has no known cause. The sample records under 1 million clones, over 90% of which are singletons. 24% of the sample belongs to the ten largest clones. Sample: naive CD8+ T cells sorted from blood. What the cell subset or site label conveys for this sample: CD45RA+CCR7+. The receptors were sampled from a man younger than 45 in good health.

The rearrangement links TRBV25-1 to TRBJ1-1; D ambiguous. Trimming took off 3 bases at V and 0 bases at J, with 5 bases between the two ends. The CDR3 runs 13 residues. Germline CDR1 MGHDK, CDR2 SYGVNS. CDR3 sequence reads: CASSDLMNTEAFF. CDR3 sequence (DNA): TGTGCCAGCAGTGATTTGATGAACACTGAAGCTTTCTTT.

The chain employs TRBV2 and TRBJ2-7; 9 nucleotides agree with TRBD2. Trimming took 3 bases from V and 1 from J; bases not matched to a gene: 4. The CDR3 has 15 residues. Germline V gives CDR1 SNHLY, CDR2 FYNNEI. CDR3 region: CASSDGLAGSYEQYF. The DNA for the CDR3 is TGTGCCAGCAGTGACGGGCTAGCGGGATCCTACGAGCAGTACTTC.

This clone was picked up one time. The chain combines TRBV19 with TRBJ2-7; D remains ambiguous. Germline CDR1 LNHDA, CDR2 SQIVND (reference sequence). The length of the CDR3 is 16 residues. Trimming cost V 7 bases and J 3 bases, with 22 bases left between them. The CDR3 is CASIPSVGPENYEQYF. The CDR3, as DNA: TGTGCCAGTATTCCTTCCGTTGGGCCAGAAAACTACGAGCAGTACTTC. Filled out from reference TRBV19 and TRBJ2-7, the complete variable domain reads DGGITQSPKYLFRKEGQNVTLSCEQNLNHDAMYWYRQDPGQGLRLIYYSQIVNDFQKGDIAEGYSVSREKKESFPLTVTSAQKNPTAFYLCASIPSVGPENYEQYFGPGTRLTVT.

The CDR3 DNA follows: TGCGCCAGGCAGGGTTCCAATCAGCCCCAGCATTTT. Protein sequence: CARQGSNQPQHF. This chain uses TRBV23-1 with TRBJ1-5, with D perhaps TRBD1 (5 bases). Being an ORF, TRBV23-1 has a function that is uncertain. The CDR3 totals 12 residues. V lost 9 bases to trimming and J lost 3 bases, with 9 bases between them.

This chain uses TRBV27 with TRBJ2-7; 13 positions match TRBD2. V was clipped by 4 bases and J by 4 bases; unmatched bases: 4. Germline V gives CDR1 MNHEY, CDR2 SMNVEV (reference sequence). The CDR3 is 15 residues long. CDR3 sequence reads: CASSWTSGSQYEQYF. DNA for the CDR3: TGTGCCAGCAGTTGGACTAGCGGGAGTCAATACGAGCAGTACTTC.

This clone was seen a single time. J is TRBJ2-2 and V is TRBV7-9; 7 bases are a match to TRBD2. CDR3 size: 17 residues. J was trimmed by 0 bases and V by 7 bases; bases with no gene match: 11. The germline V gene has CDR1 SEHNR and CDR2 FQNEAQ (reference sequence). CDR3 protein: CASTTLRSGANTGELFF. In nucleotides, the CDR3 is TGTGCCAGCACCACCCTTCGGAGCGGGGCGAACACCGGGGAGCTGTTTTTT.

This chain links TRBV19 with TRBJ2-3; perhaps TRBD1 as D (6 bases). This CDR3 has 18 residues. Deletions cut 1 base from V and 0 bases from J, with 17 bases between. Germline-derived CDR1 and CDR2 are LNHDA and SQIVND (reference sequence). The CDR3 is CASSIGRHRETSTDTQYF. The CDR3 DNA reads TGTGCCAGTAGTATAGGGCGACACAGGGAAACTAGCACAGATACGCAGTATTTT.

About this clone itself: A junction boundary mismatches the germline segment, possibly from a read error. This rearrangement joins TRBV18 to TRBJ2-5, with 13 bases that match TRBD2. CDR1 KGHSH and CDR2 LQKENI come from the germline V gene. CDR3 length: 13 amino acids. CDR3 sequence: CASSDRTSGSRNF. The DNA of the CDR3 is TGTGCCAGCTCAGATAGGACTAGCGGGAGTCGGAACTTC.

The chain employs TRBV14 and TRBJ2-5; weak D call: TRBD1 (6 bases). Trimming removed 2 bases from V and 5 bases from J, with 15 bases in between. The CDR3 spans 15 residues. The germline V gene has CDR1 SGHDN and CDR2 FVKESK. CDR3 sequence reads: CASSQRLTGYETQYF. CDR3 sequence (DNA): TGTGCCAGCAGCCAAAGACTAACAGGGTACGAGACCCAGTACTTC.

The rearrangement uses TRBV23-1 and TRBJ2-7; D is unclear. TRBV23-1 is marked as an open reading frame, function uncertain. The CDR3 is 14 residues long. V was cut by 0 bases and J by 2 bases, with 8 bases left in between. The CDR3 DNA is TGCGCCAGCAGTCAATCGTACTTAGCCTACGAGCAGTACTTC. Translated: CASSQSYLAYEQYF.

The chain recombines TRBV10-3 with TRBJ2-5; 7 bases match TRBD2. There are 13 residues in the CDR3. Unmatched junction bases numbered 7, after V lost 8 bases and J lost 4 bases. Germline loops: CDR1 ENHRY, CDR2 SYGVKD. The CDR3 loop reads CAIGERDRETQYF. The CDR3 bases are TGTGCCATCGGGGAGCGGGACCGAGAGACCCAGTACTTC.

V and J are TRBV11-2 and TRBJ2-7; 8 bases map to TRBD2. The CDR3 sequence is 15 residues long. Trimming took 2 bases from V and 5 from J; bases not matched to a gene: 8. Germline V lookup: CDR1 SGHAT, CDR2 FQNNGV. This CDR3 is CASSLYGRAGNEQYF. For the CDR3, the DNA is TGTGCCAGCAGCTTATACGGGAGGGCCGGGAACGAGCAGTACTTC.

The chain has TRBV6-5 and TRBJ1-3, with D possibly TRBD1 on 5 matching bases. The CDR3 runs to 12 residues. Trimming cost V 6 bases and J 8 bases, with 11 bases left between them. Germline assignment: CDR1 MNHEY and CDR2 SVGAGI. This CDR3 reads CASRPGPHTIYF. CDR3 coding DNA: TGTGCCAGCAGACCGGGACCGCACACCATATATTTT.

V and J are TRBV19 and TRBJ2-1; tentatively, D is TRBD2 (5 bases). The CDR3 spans 15 residues. V lost 3 bases to trimming and J lost 0 bases, with 9 bases between them. The germline V gene has CDR1 LNHDA and CDR2 SQIVND (reference sequence). CDR3 sequence (DNA): TGTGCCAGTAGTATCCCCGGGGTCTCCTACAATGAGCAGTTCTTC. Its protein is CASSIPGVSYNEQFF.

This clone was found a few times. This sequence joins TRBV19 and TRBJ1-2; D remains ambiguous. V lost 10 bases and J 4 bases, leaving 10 bases between the germline ends. This CDR3 has 11 residues. Germline CDR1 and CDR2: LNHDA and SQIVND (reference sequence). The CDR3 region has the DNA TGTGCCACCTCCACCCTCTATGGCTACACCTTC. It translates to CATSTLYGYTF.

The genes are TRBV29-1 and TRBJ1-1; perhaps TRBD1 as D (6 bases). Germline-derived CDR1 and CDR2 are SQVTM and ANQGSEA. V was pared by 6 bases and J by 2 bases, with 16 bases between. The CDR3 length is 14 residues. The CDR3 nucleotides read TGCAGCGTAGAACAGGGTTGGACAAACACTGAAGCTTTCTTT. It specifies CSVEQGWTNTEAFF.

The gene calls are TRBV29-1 and TRBJ2-7; no clear D. V shed 4 bases and J shed 6 bases, with 13 bases lying between them. There are 12 residues in the CDR3. The germline V gene encodes CDR1 SQVTM and CDR2 ANQGSEA. The CDR3 coding sequence is TGCAGCGTTGTTACCCCCACGTCCGAGCAGTACTTC. This encodes CSVVTPTSEQYF.

V is TRBV28 and J is TRBJ2-7, with D possibly being TRBD2 (7 bases). The CDR3 has 17 amino acids. V lost 5 bases and J lost 5, with 25 bases in between. Germline V CDR1 and CDR2: MDHEN, SYDVKM. The CDR3 region is CASSLMGGYRDTNEQYF. The CDR3 DNA is TGTGCCAGCAGTCTAATGGGAGGGTACAGGGACACCAACGAGCAGTACTTC.

The chain couples TRBV29-1 to TRBJ2-1; the D is unclear. Germline loops: CDR1 SQVTM, CDR2 ANQGSEA. The CDR3 extends over 15 amino acids. Trimming cost V 7 bases and J 4 bases, with 20 bases left between them. The CDR3 region has the DNA TGCAGCGGGTATCAAGAGTTCGGGCTTTACAATGAGCAGTTCTTC. Translation: CSGYQEFGLYNEQFF.

The chain joins TRBV6-5 to TRBJ2-2; perhaps D is TRBD1 or TRBD2 (5 bases each). The CDR3 has 15 amino acids. V lost 0 bases to trimming and J lost 5 bases, with 10 bases between them. In germline, CDR1 is MNHEY, CDR2 SVGAGI. The CDR3 protein is CASSYSGERTGELFF. CDR3 nucleotides: TGTGCCAGCAGTTACTCAGGGGAGAGGACCGGGGAGCTGTTTTTT.

The V gene is TRBV7-9, the J gene TRBJ2-7, with D tentatively TRBD1 (5 bases). V was pared by 2 bases and J by 7 bases, with 24 bases between. Germline V lookup: CDR1 SEHNR, CDR2 FQNEAQ (reference sequence). The CDR3 extends over 17 amino acids. CDR3 sequence reads: CASSLMAPQGKPDEQYF. CDR3 in DNA: TGTGCCAGCAGCTTAATGGCTCCGCAGGGTAAACCGGATGAGCAGTACTTC. Full variable domain (missing parts from reference TRBV7-9 and TRBJ2-7): DTGVSQNPRHKITKRGQNVTFRCDPISEHNRLYWYRQTLGQGPEFLTYFQNEAQLEKSRLLSDRFSAERPKGSFSTLEIQRTEQGDSAMYLCASSLMAPQGKPDEQYFGPGTRLTVT.

J is TRBJ2-3 and V is TRBV6-4, with TRBD2 matching 9 bases. V dropped 0 bases and J dropped 2; count of bases not matched to a gene: 3. Germline lookup yields CDR1 MRHNA and CDR2 SNTAGT. This CDR3 has 16 amino acids. CDR3 region: CASSDSSGSPTDTQYF. CDR3 bases: TGTGCCAGCAGTGACTCTAGCGGGAGTCCCACAGATACGCAGTATTTT.

The chain recombines TRBV19 with TRBJ1-5, with 7 bases lining up with TRBD1. With 7 bases clipped from V and 8 bases from J, the junction kept 5 bases outside the gene matches. Germline V lookup: CDR1 LNHDA, CDR2 SQIVND (reference sequence). The CDR3 totals 12 residues. CDR3 sequence (DNA): TGTGCCAGTACACAGGGGCTTGAGCCCCAGCATTTT. Its translation is CASTQGLEPQHF.

The V call is TRBV11-2, the J call TRBJ2-7, with TRBD2 identical over 9 bases. The CDR3 spans 15 residues. V lost 4 bases, J lost 7 bases, and 11 bases stayed unmatched. Germline-derived CDR1 and CDR2 are SGHAT and FQNNGV. CDR3 amino acids: CASSSKGGLAREQYF. CDR3 DNA sequence: TGTGCCAGCAGCTCCAAAGGGGGACTAGCTCGGGAGCAGTACTTC. Based on the CDR3 plus reference TRBV11-2 and TRBJ2-7, the full variable domain is EAGVAQSPRYKIIEKRQSVAFWCNPISGHATLYWYQQILGQGPKLLIQFQNNGVVDDSQLPKDRFSAERLKGVDSTLKIQPAKLEDSAVYLCASSSKGGLAREQYFGPGTRLTVT.

This clone was detected only once. The CDR3, as DNA: TGTGCCAGCAGTCCCCGGACAGGGGCGGTATCCTACGAGCAGTACTTC. Translating it yields CASSPRTGAVSYEQYF. This chain connects TRBV27 to TRBJ2-7; the match to TRBD1 covers 9 bases. Germline assignment: CDR1 MNHEY and CDR2 SMNVEV (reference sequence). J was trimmed by 1 base and V by 5 bases; bases with no gene match: 9. This CDR3 is built from 16 residues.

The rearrangement uses TRBV10-2 and TRBJ2-1; D is ambiguous. This CDR3 is built from 13 residues. Germline V gives CDR1 WSHSY, CDR2 SAAADI. V lost 2 bases, J lost 4 bases, and 6 bases lay in between. The CDR3 region has the DNA TGCGCCAGCAGTGAGGGGGTTTACAATGAGCAGTTCTTC. It codes for CASSEGVYNEQFF.

This clone occurred once. V and J are TRBV7-9 and TRBJ2-1; perhaps TRBD2 as D (6 bases). Germline-derived CDR1 and CDR2 are SEHNR and FQNEAQ (reference sequence). The CDR3 is 12 amino acids. Trimming left V 4 bases short and J 8 bases short, with 9 bases between. In nucleotides, the CDR3 is TGTGCCAGCAGCTCACTAGCTTATGAGCAGTTCTTC. Translation gives CASSSLAYEQFF.

The chain employs TRBV25-1 and TRBJ1-1; the D gene is possibly TRBD1 (6 bases). V was pared by 5 bases and J by 0 bases, with 22 bases between. The CDR3 runs 18 residues. Looked up from germline, CDR1 is MGHDK and CDR2 is SYGVNS. The CDR3 region is CASSTSFRDIGVNTEAFF. The DNA of the CDR3 is TGTGCCAGCAGTACATCTTTCCGGGACATTGGGGTGAACACTGAAGCTTTCTTT. Complete variable domain (other parts from reference TRBV25-1 and TRBJ1-1): EADIYQTPRYLVIGTGKKITLECSQTMGHDKMYWYQQDPGMELHLIHYSYGVNSTEKGDLSSESTVSRIRTEHFPLTLESARPSHTSQYLCASSTSFRDIGVNTEAFFGQGTRLTVV.